The 17 T cell receptor beta chains below all came from one sample that was sequenced in a study of blood T cells in healthy people across ages. Then a second PCR, running roughly 7 to 11 cycles, was carried out with a sample-barcoded 5' primer and a J-beta primer mix. TCRdb reprocessed the 5' RACE reads via MiXCR and lists one record per CDR3 protein. The table records approximately 1,100,000 distinct CDR3 sequences, more than 40% of them present only once. Sequencing input: blood. These receptors all stem from a woman aged 55-70 years in good health.

In this sample, this clonotype turned up a few times. V gene TRBV5-1 combines with J gene TRBJ1-4, with D uncertain. The CDR3 loop spans 15 amino acids. The germline V and J ends were trimmed by 0 bases and 4 bases, with 10 bases remaining between them. Per the germline V gene, CDR1 is SGHRS and CDR2 is YFSETQ. Here the CDR3 DNA reads TGCGCCAGCAGCTTGGATCCCAGTAGTAATGAAAAACTGTTTTTT. Its translation: CASSLDPSSNEKLFF.

This clonotype was counted once. This chain links TRBV5-1 with TRBJ2-7; either TRBD1 or TRBD2 may supply D (5 bases each). The CDR3 has 13 amino acids. Trimming removed 6 bases at V and 0 bases at J, with 10 bases between. CDR1 and CDR2 (germline): SGHRS, YFSETQ. The CDR3 DNA reads as TGCGCCAGCACCGGGGACGGCTCCTACGAGCAGTACTTC. It is translated as CASTGDGSYEQYF.

Only one count was recorded for this clonotype. The chain employs TRBV6-5 and TRBJ2-7; weak D call: TRBD1 (5 bases). This CDR3 spans 14 amino acids. Germline CDR1 and CDR2: MNHEY and SVGAGI. Trimming shortened V by 3 bases and J by 5 bases, and 14 bases separated the two germline ends. The CDR3 here is CASSYRRDGDEQYF. The CDR3 bases are TGTGCCAGCAGTTATCGCAGGGATGGCGACGAGCAGTACTTC.

The chain is built from TRBV29-1 and TRBJ2-5; 9 bases are shared with TRBD1. The germline gives CDR1 SQVTM, CDR2 ANQGSEA. J gave up 4 bases and V 0 bases, and 0 bases lay outside the gene matches. The CDR3 runs to 13 residues. The CDR3 loop is CSVEEQGAETQYF. Written as DNA, the CDR3 is TGCAGCGTTGAAGAACAGGGGGCAGAGACCCAGTACTTC.

This clonotype was counted only a few times. The rearrangement links TRBV29-1 to TRBJ2-1; no reliable D call. The V end lost 5 bases, the J end lost 6 bases, and 8 bases lay between the germline ends. The germline gives CDR1 SQVTM, CDR2 ANQGSEA. The length of the CDR3 is 11 residues. This chain's CDR3 is CSVSRFNEQFF. Written as DNA, the CDR3 is TGCAGCGTTTCACGGTTCAATGAGCAGTTCTTC.

The chain couples TRBV7-9 to TRBJ1-2; D ambiguous. The germline V gene has CDR1 SEHNR and CDR2 FQNEAQ (reference sequence). The CDR3 contains 17 residues. V was pared by 2 bases and J by 5 bases, with 21 bases between. The CDR3 is CASSLTSTPFLSYGYTF. The CDR3 DNA reads as TGTGCCAGCAGCTTAACATCCACTCCTTTCCTGAGTTATGGCTACACCTTC.

The genes are TRBV28 and TRBJ2-4; the D gene is possibly TRBD1 (6 bases). Germline assignment: CDR1 MDHEN and CDR2 SYDVKM. V dropped 3 bases and J dropped 13 bases, with 13 bases sitting between them. This CDR3 is 12 amino acids long. The DNA for the CDR3 is TGTGCCAGCAGTTTCGACAGGCGTAAGCAGTACTTC. Amino acid sequence: CASSFDRRKQYF.

The chain joins TRBV4-2 to TRBJ2-1; D perhaps matches TRBD1 (6 bases). Trimming stripped 0 bases from V and 5 bases from J, with 17 bases between. CDR1 and CDR2 (germline): LGHNA, YNFKEQ. This CDR3 contains 17 residues. The chain's CDR3 is CASSQDKRQGRDNEQFF. The CDR3 DNA reads TGTGCCAGCAGCCAAGATAAGAGGCAGGGGAGAGACAATGAGCAGTTCTTC.

This sequence joins TRBV3-1 and TRBJ1-1, with a tentative D call TRBD1 (5 bases). The length of the CDR3 is 14 residues. Germline lookup yields CDR1 LGHDT and CDR2 YNNKEL (reference sequence). Trimming took 1 base from V and 5 from J, leaving 11 bases between them. CDR3: CASSQAGKGTEAFF. CDR3 DNA sequence: TGTGCCAGCAGCCAAGCCGGAAAGGGGACTGAAGCTTTCTTT.

This chain links TRBV7-9 with TRBJ2-5; tentatively, D is TRBD1 or TRBD2 (5 bases each). The germline V gene has CDR1 SEHNR and CDR2 FQNEAQ (reference sequence). V lost 5 bases and J 5 bases, leaving 15 bases between the germline ends. The CDR3 has 14 residues. Here the CDR3 DNA reads TGTGCCAGCAGCATAGTCCGGGGCTGGGAGACCCAGTACTTC. Translating it yields CASSIVRGWETQYF. Together with reference TRBV7-9 and TRBJ2-5, the CDR3 gives the full variable domain: DTGVSQNPRHKITKRGQNVTFRCDPISEHNRLYWYRQTLGQGPEFLTYFQNEAQLEKSRLLSDRFSAERPKGSFSTLEIQRTEQGDSAMYLCASSIVRGWETQYFGPGTRLLVL.

The chain couples TRBV5-1 to TRBJ2-7; no clear D gene. The germline CDR1 and CDR2 sequences are SGHRS and YFSETQ. The CDR3 consists of 12 residues. Trimming took 0 bases from V and 4 from J, leaving 5 bases between them. The DNA of the CDR3 is TGCGCCAGCAGCTTGGACTGGTACGAGCAGTACTTC. Its translation is CASSLDWYEQYF.

The chain has TRBV12-3 or TRBV12-4 and TRBJ1-2, with D unresolved. This CDR3 has 15 residues. V was cut by 2 bases and J by 8 bases, with 18 bases left in between. The DNA of the CDR3 is TGTGCCAGCAGTTTAACCGACGGGAGGGTGTTCGGCTACACCTTC. This codes for CASSLTDGRVFGYTF.

The chain combines TRBV20-1 with TRBJ1-2; a possible D gene is TRBD1 (5 bases). The V gene lost 6 bases and the J gene lost 2 bases, with 19 bases spanning the gap. Germline CDR1 and CDR2: DFQATT and SNEGSKA (reference sequence). The CDR3 consists of 15 residues. Here the CDR3 reads CSAENEGPSNYGYTF. CDR3 bases: TGCAGTGCGGAAAATGAGGGACCCTCAAACTATGGCTACACCTTC.

A few counts support this clonotype. The CDR3 region is CASSLGPIDRGYEQYF. Here the CDR3 DNA reads TGTGCCAGCAGTTTAGGACCGATAGACAGGGGCTACGAGCAGTACTTC. The chain recombines TRBV27 with TRBJ2-7; 8 bases agree with TRBD1. Germline CDR1 MNHEY, CDR2 SMNVEV (reference sequence). The CDR3 is 16 amino acids. The V gene end was trimmed by 2 bases and the J gene end by 3 bases; junction bases not matched to a gene: 9.

This clonotype was counted between two and nine times. The V gene is TRBV20-1, the J gene TRBJ2-4; D unresolved. TRBJ2-7 explains the end of the DNA better; the J call may be wrong. The CDR3 runs 12 residues. Looked up from germline, CDR1 is DFQATT and CDR2 is SNEGSKA (reference sequence). Here the CDR3 DNA reads TGCAGTGCTTCATCTACCTGGCGCGAGCAGTACTTC. This codes for CSASSTWREQYF.

This chain links TRBV20-1 with TRBJ2-3, with D possibly TRBD1 on 5 matching bases. The germline gives CDR1 DFQATT, CDR2 SNEGSKA (reference sequence). There are 12 residues in the CDR3. V was cut by 8 bases and J by 6 bases, with 15 bases left in between. The CDR3 region has the DNA TGCAGTACCCCAAGGGGCAGTGATACGCAGTATTTT. Residues: CSTPRGSDTQYF.

Only a few counts were recorded for this clonotype. This sequence may be a read error, since a much larger clone differs from it by one base. This sequence joins TRBV3-1 and TRBJ2-5; TRBD2 aligns across 7 bases. J was trimmed by 11 bases and V by 3 bases; bases with no gene match: 6. The CDR3 loop spans 12 amino acids. Germline values: CDR1 LGHDT, CDR2 YNNKEL (reference sequence). This CDR3 reads CASSHASGEQYF. The DNA of the CDR3 is TGTGCCAGCAGCCACGCTAGCGGAGAGCAGTACTTC.